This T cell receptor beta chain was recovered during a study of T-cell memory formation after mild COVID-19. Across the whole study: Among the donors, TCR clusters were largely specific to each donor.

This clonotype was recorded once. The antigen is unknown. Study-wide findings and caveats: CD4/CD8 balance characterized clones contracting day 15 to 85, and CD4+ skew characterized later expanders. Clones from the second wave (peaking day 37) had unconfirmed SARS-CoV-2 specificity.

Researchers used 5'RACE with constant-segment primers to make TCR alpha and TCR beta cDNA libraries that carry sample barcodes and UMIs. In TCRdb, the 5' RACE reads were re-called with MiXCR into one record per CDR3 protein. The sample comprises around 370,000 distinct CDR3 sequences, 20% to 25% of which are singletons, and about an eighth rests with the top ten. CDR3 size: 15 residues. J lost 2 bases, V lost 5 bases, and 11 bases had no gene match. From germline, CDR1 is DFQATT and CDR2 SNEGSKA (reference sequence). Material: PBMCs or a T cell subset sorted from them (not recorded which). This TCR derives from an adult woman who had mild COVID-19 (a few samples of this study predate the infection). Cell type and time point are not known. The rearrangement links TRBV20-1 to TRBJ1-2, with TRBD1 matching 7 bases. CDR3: CSAYIGTVTNYGYTF. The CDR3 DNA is TGCAGTGCTTATATTGGGACAGTTACGAACTATGGCTACACCTTC.